These T cell receptor beta chains were read from a single sample in a study of T cells in Graves' hyperthyroidism and ophthalmopathy. One entry per CDR3 protein results from TCRdb running MiXCR on the multiplex PCR reads. In the table there are about 840,000 distinct CDR3 sequences, over 35% of which are singletons. The sequenced sample consisted of blood. These receptors were taken from a man aged 18 to 30 with Graves' hyperthyroidism. CDR3s leave out the opening cysteine and the closing phenylalanine or tryptophan.

V gene: TRBV19; J gene: TRBJ1-5; CDR3 protein: ASTGGRDQPQH
V gene: TRBV6-5; J gene: TRBJ2-5; CDR3 protein: ASSRTRGRETQY
V gene: TRBV9; J gene: TRBJ1-3; CDR3 protein: ASSVGSSLGHTIY
V gene: TRBV6-5; J gene: TRBJ1-5; CDR3 protein: ASSTNGPNQPQH
V gene: TRBV9; J gene: TRBJ2-6; CDR3 protein: ASSFTGVNVLT
V gene: TRBV6-5; J gene: TRBJ1-4; CDR3 protein: ASRGLTNEKLF
V gene: TRBV7-9; J gene: TRBJ1-3; CDR3 protein: ASSSYRAGNTIY
V gene: TRBV12-3/TRBV12-4; J gene: TRBJ1-5; CDR3 protein: ASSSTGRNQPQH
V gene: TRBV20-1; J gene: TRBJ2-7; CDR3 protein: SAREQREGLGYEQY
V gene: TRBV19; J gene: TRBJ1-4; CDR3 protein: ASSIGQGARNEKLF
V gene: TRBV11-2; J gene: TRBJ2-7; CDR3 protein: ASSQDKAPRTGDPYEQY
V gene: TRBV29-1; J gene: TRBJ2-5; CDR3 protein: SGGRIAQETQY
V gene: TRBV7-2; J gene: NA; CDR3 protein: ASSPWAGGDEQF
V gene: TRBV7-9; J gene: TRBJ2-7; CDR3 protein: ASSPRTEPYEQY
V gene: TRBV25-1; J gene: TRBJ1-2; CDR3 protein: ASSEFWGSEGYT
V gene: TRBV10-3; J gene: TRBJ1-1; CDR3 protein: AISGPTGEGGTEAF
V gene: TRBV7-2; J gene: TRBJ2-7; CDR3 protein: ASSPTSGYYYSYEQY
V gene: TRBV15; J gene: TRBJ1-5; CDR3 protein: ATSRDLGPEH
V gene: TRBV6-1; J gene: TRBJ1-5; CDR3 protein: ASSVWTGQDQPQH
V gene: TRBV7-6; J gene: TRBJ2-7; CDR3 protein: ASSLESGGLNEQY
V gene: TRBV7-2; J gene: TRBJ1-2; CDR3 protein: ASSLLGQGDLYGYT
V gene: TRBV15; J gene: TRBJ2-5; CDR3 protein: ATNSDFIETQY
V gene: TRBV5-1; J gene: TRBJ2-7; CDR3 protein: ASSPDRGPYEQY
V gene: TRBV5-1; J gene: TRBJ1-2; CDR3 protein: ASSSTSYGYT
V gene: TRBV15; J gene: TRBJ1-2; CDR3 protein: ATSRDVGYT
V gene: TRBV9; J gene: TRBJ2-7; CDR3 protein: ASSRSGTLTYEQY
V gene: TRBV7-9; J gene: TRBJ1-3; CDR3 protein: ASSFGTGNTIY
V gene: TRBV29-1; J gene: TRBJ1-1; CDR3 protein: SVETEMNTEAF
V gene: TRBV9; J gene: TRBJ1-3; CDR3 protein: ASSPGQTSGNTIY
V gene: TRBV9; J gene: TRBJ2-7; CDR3 protein: ASTPVDSPLEQY
V gene: TRBV7-3; J gene: TRBJ2-5; CDR3 protein: ASSEFKKETQY
V gene: TRBV10-3; J gene: TRBJ1-5; CDR3 protein: AISYGTGNQPQH
V gene: TRBV20-1; J gene: TRBJ2-2; CDR3 protein: SARDEAELTNTGELF
V gene: TRBV12-3/TRBV12-4; J gene: TRBJ1-1; CDR3 protein: AISLRGTGESKAF
V gene: TRBV25-1; J gene: TRBJ2-7; CDR3 protein: ASSATHGTIYEQY
V gene: TRBV11-2; J gene: TRBJ2-1; CDR3 protein: ASSLRPTERQF
V gene: TRBV4-3; J gene: TRBJ2-5; CDR3 protein: ASSQASNRGLEEETQY
V gene: TRBV19; J gene: TRBJ1-1; CDR3 protein: ASSMVVNTEAF
V gene: TRBV7-8; J gene: TRBJ1-1; CDR3 protein: ASSIQTGGTEAF
V gene: TRBV5-6; J gene: TRBJ1-1; CDR3 protein: ASSSRGRVDTEAF
V gene: TRBV20-1; J gene: TRBJ1-1; CDR3 protein: SASFGGSEAF
V gene: TRBV9; J gene: TRBJ2-5; CDR3 protein: ASSARGAQETQY
V gene: TRBV14; J gene: TRBJ2-7; CDR3 protein: ASSQDRAGPGWYEQY
V gene: TRBV4-1; J gene: TRBJ2-5; CDR3 protein: ASSQSTGAGTQY
V gene: TRBV4-2; J gene: TRBJ1-2; CDR3 protein: ASSQVSGQAYGYT
V gene: TRBV10-3; J gene: TRBJ2-7; CDR3 protein: AISLGSAYEQY
V gene: TRBV7-3; J gene: TRBJ2-6; CDR3 protein: ASSLRTGGSGANVLT
V gene: TRBV7-6; J gene: TRBJ1-1; CDR3 protein: ASRPQGAANEAF
V gene: TRBV25-1; J gene: TRBJ2-5; CDR3 protein: ASSELGGPTQY
V gene: TRBV2; J gene: TRBJ1-5; CDR3 protein: ASRGAGAPSQPQH
V gene: TRBV25-1; J gene: TRBJ1-5; CDR3 protein: ASSEDGGYQPQH
V gene: TRBV29-1; J gene: TRBJ1-1; CDR3 protein: SLRVDTEAF
V gene: TRBV15; J gene: TRBJ2-5; CDR3 protein: AAGETQY
V gene: TRBV29-1; J gene: TRBJ2-6; CDR3 protein: SVAQTGFSGANVLT
V gene: TRBV20-1; J gene: TRBJ1-5; CDR3 protein: SAQGHLNQPQH
V gene: TRBV12-3/TRBV12-4; J gene: TRBJ2-7; CDR3 protein: ASSLVGTLGEQY
V gene: TRBV20-1; J gene: TRBJ2-7; CDR3 protein: SAYLTSSYEQY